This TCR beta chain was captured by sequencing in a study of T cells in Graves' hyperthyroidism and ophthalmopathy. This clonotype has at least ten counts. The germline gives CDR1 MNHNS, CDR2 SASEGT. V was clipped by 6 bases and J by 5 bases, with 13 bases between them. CDR3 length: 13 amino acids. The TCR beta CDR3 regions underwent amplification using RNA transcripts as the source. The HTBI primer set drove a first-round RT-PCR of the TCR CDR3. TCRdb passed the multiplex PCR reads through MiXCR, listing each CDR3 protein once. The sample yields 300,000 to 400,000 distinct CDR3 sequences, more than 14% seen once.

V is TRBV6-1 and J is TRBJ1-1, with D possibly TRBD1 on 5 matching bases. This TCR came from a young woman with Graves' ophthalmopathy. The sequenced sample was blood. The CDR3 here is CASSWSAGTEAFF. In DNA, the CDR3 is TGTGCCAGCAGCTGGTCGGCAGGGACTGAAGCTTTCTTT.